This T cell receptor (beta chain) was recorded in a study of HIV-infected patients and healthy controls. General study findings and limits: The authors saw processing only sixteen HIV-infected individuals as a major limitation on generality. HIV-infected patients and controls differed significantly in mean usage of eight alpha and eight beta V genes.

cDNA was made from approximately 500 ng RNA using alpha and beta constant primers. Each of the alpha and beta chains got its own library through chain-specific third strand synthesis with indices. Second strand synthesis was primed from the SP2 site. Using its own MiXCR run on the 5' RACE reads, TCRdb lists one record per CDR3 protein. The table shows roughly 18,000 distinct CDR3 sequences, with approximately 9% occurring only once. This clonotype occurred many times. Its antigen remains unidentified. All unsorted peripheral T cells were captured because whole blood was used without fractionation. The CDR3 is made up of 17 amino acids. CDR1 is SEHNR and CDR2 is FQNEAQ in the germline V gene (reference sequence). Losses at the gene ends were 5 bases for V and 2 bases for J; bases not matched to a gene: 12.

This chain joins TRBV7-9 and TRBJ2-3, with 8 bases identical to TRBD2. The TCR originated in an adult in good health. Sequencing was carried out using blood. CDR3 DNA sequence: TGTGCCAGCAGCCCCCCGGGACTAGTTGGACCCACAGATACGCAGTATTTT. Protein: CASSPPGLVGPTDTQYF. The variable domain in full, with the rest retrieved from reference TRBV7-9 and TRBJ2-3, is DTGVSQNPRHKITKRGQNVTFRCDPISEHNRLYWYRQTLGQGPEFLTYFQNEAQLEKSRLLSDRFSAERPKGSFSTLEIQRTEQGDSAMYLCASSPPGLVGPTDTQYFGPGTRLTVL.